The 19 T cell receptor beta chains below come from one sample, sequenced in a study of blood T cells in healthy people across ages. The second PCR ran about 6 to 11 cycles with a sample-barcoded 5' primer and J-beta primers. Via MiXCR, TCRdb re-called the 5' RACE reads, giving one row per CDR3 protein. The table records some 1.5 million distinct CDR3 sequences, roughly 28% of them present only once. The sample comprised blood. The source is a woman aged 25 to 39 in good health.

As to this clonotype: A much larger clone differs from this one at a single base, so this may be a read error. The CDR3 region is CASSQDGVGQGGTQYF. CDR3 nucleotide sequence: TGCGCCAGCAGCCAAGACGGCGTTGGGCAGGGAGGGACCCAGTACTTC. The rearrangement joins TRBV4-3 to TRBJ2-5, with D perhaps TRBD2 (6 bases). Germline loops: CDR1 LGHNA, CDR2 YSLEER. The CDR3 has 16 residues. V was clipped by 0 bases and J by 7 bases, with 18 bases between them.

This clonotype has a count of ten or more. The rearrangement uses TRBV6-5 and TRBJ2-7, with D perhaps matching TRBD1 (5 bases). CDR3 size: 14 residues. In germline, CDR1 is MNHEY, CDR2 SVGAGI. Between the trimmed V and J ends, which lost 4 bases and 2 bases, there was a span of 12 bases. Here the CDR3 DNA reads TGTGCCAGCAGTTTGCAGGGATCCACCTACGAGCAGTACTTC. Translation: CASSLQGSTYEQYF.

As concerns this clonotype: Possible read error: a much larger clone is one base away. The chain couples TRBV7-2 to TRBJ1-2, with TRBD1 matching over 8 bases. The CDR3 runs to 12 residues. Germline V gene data show CDR1 as SGHTA and CDR2 as FQGNSA. In DNA, the CDR3 is TGTGCCAGCACCAGGACAGGGTATGACTACACCTTC. Protein: CASTRTGYDYTF.

The chain joins TRBV5-1 to TRBJ2-6; 7 bases map to TRBD1. With 4 bases clipped from V and 4 bases from J, the junction kept 8 bases outside the gene matches. Germline V lookup: CDR1 SGHRS, CDR2 YFSETQ. The CDR3 consists of 16 residues. CDR3 region: CASSTTGAPGANVLTF. Written as DNA, the CDR3 is TGCGCCAGCAGCACCACAGGGGCGCCGGGGGCCAACGTCCTGACTTTC.

This clonotype was seen repeatedly, ten times or more. V gene TRBV6-5 combines with J gene TRBJ2-7; D is uncertain. The CDR3 covers 13 residues. Between the trimmed V and J ends, which lost 0 bases and 4 bases, there was a span of 7 bases. Germline CDR1 is MNHEY and CDR2 is SVGAGI. The CDR3 loop is CASSYSFGYEQYF. Written as DNA, the CDR3 is TGTGCCAGCAGTTACTCGTTTGGGTACGAGCAGTACTTC.

The chain has TRBV19 and TRBJ1-5; D may be TRBD1 (5 bases). The ends were cut back, 4 bases at V and 9 bases at J, with 16 bases in the middle. The CDR3 is made up of 14 amino acids. Per germline, CDR1 LNHDA and CDR2 SQIVND (reference sequence). CDR3 residues: CASSSEGRALPQHF. The DNA of the CDR3 is TGTGCCAGTAGTAGCGAGGGCAGGGCATTGCCCCAGCATTTT.

This chain links TRBV7-2 with TRBJ1-6; D remains unclear. Germline CDR1 is SGHTA and CDR2 is FQGNSA. The V end was cut by 1 base, the J end by 12 bases, with 7 bases between. This CDR3 has 12 residues. CDR3 loop: CASSLEGLPLHF. The DNA of the CDR3 is TGTGCCAGCAGCTTAGAAGGATTACCCCTCCACTTT.

This clonotype was counted between two and nine times. Being one base from a much bigger clone, this may be a read error. The rearrangement links TRBV2 to TRBJ2-7, with 7 bases identical to TRBD1. CDR3 length: 10 amino acids. Looked up from germline, CDR1 is SNHLY and CDR2 is FYNNEI. CDR3 protein: CGTGSCEQYF. CDR3 sequence (DNA): TGTGGGACAGGCTCCTGCGAGCAGTACTTC.

The table lists this clonotype with many counts. J is TRBJ2-5 and V is TRBV24-1; 10 bases line up with TRBD2. Germline V lookup: CDR1 KGHDR, CDR2 SFDVKD. This CDR3 has 15 residues. V shed 2 bases, J shed 2 bases, and the junction held 1 base outside the gene matches. The CDR3 spells CATSDSAGGQETQYF. The DNA of the CDR3 is TGTGCCACCAGTGATTCAGCGGGGGGGCAAGAGACCCAGTACTTC.

The V and J genes are TRBV11-2 and TRBJ1-1, with D possibly TRBD1 on 6 matching bases. Germline CDR1 reads SGHAT; CDR2 reads FQNNGV. The CDR3 is made up of 14 amino acids. V lost 7 bases and J lost 1, with 13 bases in between. The CDR3 region has the DNA TGTGCCAGCACGGGCAGGGGCCGGAACACTGAAGCTTTCTTT. Protein sequence: CASTGRGRNTEAFF. Together with reference TRBV11-2 and TRBJ1-1, the CDR3 gives the full variable domain: EAGVAQSPRYKIIEKRQSVAFWCNPISGHATLYWYQQILGQGPKLLIQFQNNGVVDDSQLPKDRFSAERLKGVDSTLKIQPAKLEDSAVYLCASTGRGRNTEAFFGQGTRLTVV.

About this clonotype: This clone may be a read error of a much larger clone one base away. The chain links TRBV4-3 to TRBJ2-7; 8 nucleotides match TRBD2. The CDR3 extends over 15 amino acids. Germline V CDR1 and CDR2: LGHNA, YSLEER. The CDR3 reads CVSSEDSGGSYEQYF. The CDR3 DNA reads TGCGTCAGCAGCGAAGACTCGGGAGGGTCCTACGAGCAGTACTTC.

This chain links TRBV14 with TRBJ2-5, with D maybe TRBD1 (6 bases). With 4 bases removed from V and 5 bases from J, the gap between germline ends came to 20 bases. CDR1 and CDR2 (germline): SGHDN, FVKESK. CDR3 length equals 16 residues. DNA for the CDR3: TGTGCCAGCAGCCGACGTCTGGGACAACCTAGGGAGACCCAGTACTTC. It specifies CASSRRLGQPRETQYF. Variable domain in full (rest from reference TRBV14 and TRBJ2-5): EAGVTQFPSHSVIEKGQTVTLRCDPISGHDNLYWYRRVMGKEIKFLLHFVKESKQDESGMPNNRFLAERTGGTYSTLKVQPAELEDSGVYFCASSRRLGQPRETQYFGPGTRLLVL.

This clonotype came up a few times. The chain links TRBV5-1 to TRBJ1-5; unclear D gene. The CDR3 spans 13 residues. Trimming took 0 bases from V and 7 from J, leaving 8 bases between them. Germline lookup yields CDR1 SGHRS and CDR2 YFSETQ. CDR3 residues: CASSLEGHQPQHF. The CDR3 coding sequence is TGCGCCAGCAGCTTGGAGGGCCACCAGCCCCAGCATTTT.

This clonotype was counted only a few times. The junction shows a germline mismatch at one end, possibly a read error. The chain uses TRBV6-1 and TRBJ2-7, with D possibly being TRBD1 or TRBD2 (5 bases each). The CDR3 totals 15 residues. Germline V gives CDR1 MNHNS, CDR2 SASEGT. The CDR3 region has the DNA TGTTCCAGCAGTGAAGTGGTCCTGGGGACGGACGAGCAGTACTTC. It specifies CSSSEVVLGTDEQYF.

This sequence joins TRBV14 and TRBJ2-3; D possibly corresponds to TRBD2 (5 bases). Trimming cost V 1 base and J 1 base, with 9 bases left between them. CDR3 size: 15 residues. The germline gives CDR1 SGHDN, CDR2 FVKESK. The CDR3 region has the DNA TGTGCCAGCAGCCAAGGGACTCTACGCACAGATACGCAGTATTTT. As protein: CASSQGTLRTDTQYF. The full variable domain, with the rest looked up from reference TRBV14 and TRBJ2-3, is EAGVTQFPSHSVIEKGQTVTLRCDPISGHDNLYWYRRVMGKEIKFLLHFVKESKQDESGMPNNRFLAERTGGTYSTLKVQPAELEDSGVYFCASSQGTLRTDTQYFGPGTRLTVL.

The chain carries TRBV13 and TRBJ1-4; unclear D gene. Trimming stripped 4 bases from V and 10 bases from J, with 13 bases between. Germline assignment: CDR1 PRHDT and CDR2 FYEKMQ (reference sequence). This CDR3 is built from 13 residues. The CDR3 coding sequence is TGTGCCAGCAGCTCCCAAGGTATGGGAAAACTGTTTTTT. It codes for CASSSQGMGKLFF.

This clonotype has only a few counts. V and J are TRBV6-6 and TRBJ2-1; 10 bases line up with TRBD2. J lost 8 bases, V lost 2 bases, and 12 bases had no gene match. The CDR3 covers 17 residues. Germline CDR1 and CDR2: MNHNY and SVGAGI (reference sequence). The DNA of the CDR3 is TGTGCCAGCAGTTACCGGCCGACAGCGGGGGGGAGGGATGAGCAGTTCTTC. This sequence encodes CASSYRPTAGGRDEQFF.

This clonotype turned up a few times. The chain combines TRBV2 with TRBJ2-1; TRBD2 agrees at 13 bases. CDR3 size: 15 residues. The V gene end was trimmed by 7 bases and the J gene end by 5 bases; junction bases not matched to a gene: 5. Germline loops: CDR1 SNHLY, CDR2 FYNNEI. The CDR3 DNA sequence: TGTGCCAGCATTCGGACTAGCGGGAGCCACAATGAGCAGTTCTTC. This codes for CASIRTSGSHNEQFF.

This clonotype was recorded at least ten times. The V call is TRBV28, the J call TRBJ2-7; possibly TRBD1 or TRBD2 for D (7 bases each). V lost 10 bases to trimming and J lost 3 bases, with 16 bases between them. Germline V gene lookup returns CDR1 MDHEN and CDR2 SYDVKM. The CDR3 has 13 residues. The CDR3 protein is CATRGGRSYEQYF. CDR3 in DNA: TGTGCCACCAGGGGGGGACGGAGCTACGAGCAGTACTTC.